This is a list of T cell receptor beta chains from one sample in a study of CD8+ T cells in alopecia areata. TCRdb keeps only in-frame clones here, not all; method: immunoSEQ multiplex PCR. The data hold 150,000 to 250,000 clones, with roughly 64% observed a single time. The starting material was CD4+ T cells sorted from blood, obtained at week 24, from a patient treated with tofacitinib. These TCRs come from a human donor with alopecia areata. Both conserved end residues are part of each CDR3. The order of the fields is clone size, V gene, J gene, D gene, CDR3 protein, CDR3 DNA. D genes are given only for firm matches. Not every row has a clone size; where given, it reads once, few, many or a size class.

clone size: .; V gene: TRBV11-2; J gene: TRBJ2-7; D gene: .; CDR3 protein: CASSSFYEQYF; CDR3 DNA: TGTGCCAGCAGCTCTTTTTACGAGCAGTACTTC
clone size: .; V gene: TRBV5-1; J gene: TRBJ1-6; D gene: TRBD1; CDR3 protein: CASSFLADRVSPLHF; CDR3 DNA: TGCGCCAGCAGCTTCCTGGCGGACAGGGTCTCACCCCTCCACTTT
clone size: once; V gene: TRBV29-1; J gene: TRBJ2-2; D gene: TRBD1; CDR3 protein: CSVSDRGYTGELFF; CDR3 DNA: TGCAGCGTCTCGGACAGGGGCTACACCGGGGAGCTGTTTTTT
clone size: .; V gene: TRBV19; J gene: TRBJ1-1; D gene: .; CDR3 protein: CASSFGDLNTEAFF; CDR3 DNA: TGTGCCAGTAGTTTCGGGGATTTGAACACTGAAGCTTTCTTT
clone size: .; V gene: TRBV25-1; J gene: TRBJ2-1; D gene: TRBD2; CDR3 protein: CASSDSGTSHSEQFF; CDR3 DNA: TGTGCCAGCAGTGACTCCGGGACTAGCCACAGTGAGCAGTTCTTC
clone size: .; V gene: TRBV7-2; J gene: TRBJ2-2; D gene: .; CDR3 protein: CASSSLGTGELFF; CDR3 DNA: TGTGCCAGCAGCTCCCTGGGTACCGGGGAGCTGTTTTTT
clone size: .; V gene: TRBV29-1; J gene: TRBJ1-1; D gene: .; CDR3 protein: CSVENDAEAFF; CDR3 DNA: TGCAGCGTTGAAAACGACGCTGAAGCTTTCTTT
clone size: few; V gene: TRBV5-6; J gene: TRBJ2-7; D gene: TRBD1; CDR3 protein: CASSLGGDRAEQYF; CDR3 DNA: TGTGCCAGCAGCTTGGGGGGTGACAGGGCCGAGCAGTACTTC
clone size: .; V gene: TRBV28; J gene: TRBJ2-4; D gene: TRBD1; CDR3 protein: CASRTGEAKNIQYF; CDR3 DNA: TGTGCCAGCAGGACAGGGGAAGCCAAAAACATTCAGTACTTC
clone size: few; V gene: TRBV5-1; J gene: TRBJ2-3; D gene: TRBD2; CDR3 protein: CASSFREGTDTQYF; CDR3 DNA: TGCGCCAGCAGCTTCCGGGAGGGCACAGATACGCAGTATTTT
clone size: .; V gene: TRBV4-1; J gene: TRBJ1-1; D gene: .; CDR3 protein: CASSRGHPWDTEAFF; CDR3 DNA: TGCGCCAGCAGCCGCGGACACCCTTGGGACACTGAAGCTTTCTTT
clone size: .; V gene: TRBV18; J gene: TRBJ1-1; D gene: .; CDR3 protein: CASSSSALNTEAFF; CDR3 DNA: TGTGCCAGCTCGTCATCCGCCTTGAACACTGAAGCTTTCTTT
clone size: .; V gene: TRBV2; J gene: TRBJ2-7; D gene: TRBD2; CDR3 protein: CARKREGRNEQYF; CDR3 DNA: TGTGCCAGAAAGCGGGAGGGCCGCAACGAGCAGTACTTC
clone size: .; V gene: TRBV6-6; J gene: TRBJ1-2; D gene: .; CDR3 protein: CASSYRRDSDYGYTF; CDR3 DNA: TGTGCCAGCAGTTATAGGAGGGATTCTGACTATGGCTACACCTTC
clone size: .; V gene: TRBV5-1; J gene: TRBJ1-1; D gene: .; CDR3 protein: CASSPGLISAGNTEAFF; CDR3 DNA: TGCGCCAGCAGCCCGGGACTGATAAGCGCGGGGAACACTGAAGCTTTCTTT
clone size: few; V gene: TRBV29-1; J gene: TRBJ2-3; D gene: TRBD2; CDR3 protein: CSGAGGNTDTQYF; CDR3 DNA: TGCAGCGGCGCGGGGGGGAACACAGATACGCAGTATTTT
clone size: .; V gene: TRBV7-2; J gene: TRBJ2-1; D gene: .; CDR3 protein: CASSRRNEQFF; CDR3 DNA: TGTGCCAGCAGCCGCCGAAATGAGCAGTTCTTC
clone size: .; V gene: TRBV30; J gene: TRBJ2-4; D gene: .; CDR3 protein: CAWSVPGDLGNIQYF; CDR3 DNA: TGTGCCTGGAGTGTACCAGGGGACCTAGGAAACATTCAGTACTTC
clone size: .; V gene: TRBV11-2; J gene: TRBJ2-3; D gene: TRBD1; CDR3 protein: CASSPGQGAHPDTQYF; CDR3 DNA: TGTGCCAGCAGCCCCGGACAGGGGGCTCACCCAGATACGCAGTATTTT
clone size: .; V gene: TRBV5-1; J gene: TRBJ2-5; D gene: TRBD2; CDR3 protein: CASRSSGEETQYF; CDR3 DNA: TGCGCCAGCAGGTCTAGCGGGGAAGAGACCCAGTACTTC
clone size: .; V gene: TRBV9; J gene: TRBJ2-5; D gene: TRBD1; CDR3 protein: CASSARSDRSSYQETQYF; CDR3 DNA: TGTGCCAGCAGCGCCCGTTCGGACAGGTCCTCGTACCAAGAGACCCAGTACTTC
clone size: .; V gene: TRBV27; J gene: TRBJ2-1; D gene: .; CDR3 protein: CASSLGDGEQFF; CDR3 DNA: TGTGCCAGCAGTCTAGGGGATGGTGAGCAGTTCTTC
clone size: .; V gene: TRBV9; J gene: TRBJ2-5; D gene: TRBD2; CDR3 protein: CASSVGRNPSGEGETQYF; CDR3 DNA: TGTGCCAGCAGCGTAGGTCGGAATCCTAGCGGGGAGGGAGAGACCCAGTACTTC
clone size: few; V gene: TRBV29-1; J gene: TRBJ2-3; D gene: .; CDR3 protein: CSVEGAMYTDTQYF; CDR3 DNA: TGCAGCGTTGAGGGGGCCATGTACACAGATACGCAGTATTTT
clone size: .; V gene: TRBV9; J gene: TRBJ2-3; D gene: TRBD2; CDR3 protein: CASTLAGHRTDTQYF; CDR3 DNA: TGTGCCAGCACGCTAGCGGGGCACCGCACAGATACGCAGTATTTT
clone size: .; V gene: TRBV29-1; J gene: TRBJ1-1; D gene: .; CDR3 protein: CSVVGGNTEAFF; CDR3 DNA: TGCAGCGTTGTAGGAGGGAACACTGAAGCTTTCTTT
clone size: .; V gene: TRBV5-6; J gene: TRBJ2-5; D gene: .; CDR3 protein: CASTHGRGPQETQYF; CDR3 DNA: TGTGCCAGCACCCATGGACGTGGACCCCAAGAGACCCAGTACTTC
clone size: .; V gene: TRBV18; J gene: TRBJ1-1; D gene: TRBD1; CDR3 protein: CASSDRAGENTEAFF; CDR3 DNA: TGTGCCAGCTCAGACAGGGCTGGAGAAAACACTGAAGCTTTCTTT
clone size: .; V gene: TRBV25-1; J gene: TRBJ2-7; D gene: .; CDR3 protein: CASSERGYEQYF; CDR3 DNA: TGTGCCAGCAGTGAGAGGGGGTACGAGCAGTACTTC
clone size: .; V gene: TRBV19; J gene: TRBJ2-1; D gene: .; CDR3 protein: CASSGSGGGAEQFF; CDR3 DNA: TGTGCCAGTAGTGGTTCTGGGGGCGGCGCGGAGCAGTTCTTC
clone size: few; V gene: TRBV18; J gene: TRBJ2-1; D gene: .; CDR3 protein: CASSPGGTYNEQFF; CDR3 DNA: TGTGCCAGCTCACCAGGGGGGACATACAATGAGCAGTTCTTC
clone size: few; V gene: TRBV6-6; J gene: TRBJ2-4; D gene: .; CDR3 protein: CASTQGTKNIQYF; CDR3 DNA: TGTGCCAGCACCCAGGGGACCAAAAACATTCAGTACTTC
clone size: once; V gene: TRBV7-6; J gene: TRBJ1-5; D gene: .; CDR3 protein: CASSPRGLAQPQHF; CDR3 DNA: TGTGCCAGCAGCCCAAGGGGCCTGGCTCAGCCCCAGCATTTT
clone size: once; V gene: TRBV6-6; J gene: TRBJ2-3; D gene: .; CDR3 protein: CASSSSSGGAGTQYF; CDR3 DNA: .
clone size: .; V gene: TRBV7-3; J gene: TRBJ2-3; D gene: TRBD2; CDR3 protein: CASSPGLAGERFGGQYF; CDR3 DNA: TGTGCCAGCAGCCCGGGACTAGCGGGGGAGCGATTCGGTGGGCAGTATTTT
clone size: .; V gene: TRBV7-9; J gene: TRBJ2-6; D gene: TRBD1; CDR3 protein: CASSPGTGAGANVLTF; CDR3 DNA: TGTGCCAGCAGCCCCGGGACAGGAGCCGGGGCCAACGTCCTGACTTTC
clone size: .; V gene: TRBV4-1; J gene: TRBJ1-4; D gene: .; CDR3 protein: CASSQDGGLSNEKLFF; CDR3 DNA: TGCGCCAGCAGCCAAGATGGGGGGCTCTCTAATGAAAAACTGTTTTTT
clone size: .; V gene: TRBV29-1; J gene: TRBJ2-1; D gene: .; CDR3 protein: CSVDRLRGTNYNEQFF; CDR3 DNA: TGCAGCGTTGATAGGCTAAGGGGGACCAACTACAATGAGCAGTTCTTC
clone size: few; V gene: TRBV19; J gene: TRBJ2-2; D gene: TRBD1; CDR3 protein: CASSTQGPDTGELFF; CDR3 DNA: TGTGCCAGTAGTACACAGGGGCCGGACACCGGGGAGCTGTTTTTT
clone size: once; V gene: TRBV5-1; J gene: TRBJ2-5; D gene: TRBD1; CDR3 protein: CASSSGQGRETQYF; CDR3 DNA: TGCGCCAGCAGCTCCGGACAGGGACGAGAGACCCAGTACTTC
clone size: .; V gene: TRBV28; J gene: TRBJ2-7; D gene: .; CDR3 protein: CASSLLLGSYEQYF; CDR3 DNA: TGTGCCAGCAGTTTACTACTGGGTTCCTACGAGCAGTACTTC
clone size: .; V gene: TRBV5-1; J gene: TRBJ1-3; D gene: .; CDR3 protein: CASSPDTSGNTIYF; CDR3 DNA: TGCGCCAGCAGCCCAGACACCTCTGGAAACACCATATATTTT
clone size: .; V gene: TRBV29-1; J gene: TRBJ2-7; D gene: .; CDR3 protein: CSVASGSEQYF; CDR3 DNA: TGCAGCGTTGCGTCAGGGTCCGAGCAGTACTTC
clone size: .; V gene: TRBV20-1; J gene: TRBJ2-5; D gene: .; CDR3 protein: CSATPEETQYF; CDR3 DNA: TGCAGTGCCACTCCAGAAGAGACCCAGTACTTC
clone size: few; V gene: TRBV5-4; J gene: TRBJ2-2; D gene: TRBD1; CDR3 protein: CASSRQGMKAGELFF; CDR3 DNA: TGTGCCAGCAGCCGACAGGGAATGAAGGCCGGGGAGCTGTTTTTT
clone size: .; V gene: TRBV30; J gene: TRBJ1-2; D gene: .; CDR3 protein: CAWKGSVGRRVCYGYTF; CDR3 DNA: TGTGCCTGGAAGGGAAGTGTCGGCCGAAGGGTTTGCTATGGCTACACCTTC
clone size: .; V gene: TRBV25-1; J gene: TRBJ2-5; D gene: TRBD2; CDR3 protein: CASSRLAGGQETQYF; CDR3 DNA: TGTGCCAGCAGTCGTCTAGCGGGGGGGCAAGAGACCCAGTACTTC
clone size: .; V gene: TRBV4-3; J gene: TRBJ2-7; D gene: .; CDR3 protein: CASSQERGGHEQYF; CDR3 DNA: TGCGCCAGCAGCCAAGAACGGGGAGGCCACGAGCAGTACTTC
clone size: .; V gene: TRBV28; J gene: TRBJ2-7; D gene: TRBD2; CDR3 protein: CASSPPRDYSYEQYF; CDR3 DNA: TGTGCCAGCAGTCCCCCCCGGGACTATTCATACGAGCAGTACTTC
clone size: .; V gene: TRBV29-1; J gene: TRBJ1-4; D gene: TRBD1; CDR3 protein: CSVGRRGEKLFF; CDR3 DNA: TGCAGCGTTGGCCGCAGGGGGGAAAAACTGTTTTTT
clone size: .; V gene: TRBV29-1; J gene: TRBJ2-2; D gene: .; CDR3 protein: CSVFRENTGELFF; CDR3 DNA: TGCAGCGTTTTCAGGGAGAACACCGGGGAGCTGTTTTTT
clone size: .; V gene: TRBV18; J gene: TRBJ2-1; D gene: TRBD1; CDR3 protein: CASSRSGTGYDEQFF; CDR3 DNA: TGTGCCAGCTCACGCTCCGGGACAGGGTACGATGAGCAGTTCTTC
clone size: .; V gene: TRBV10-3; J gene: TRBJ2-7; D gene: .; CDR3 protein: CAISDVNGEQYF; CDR3 DNA: TGTGCCATCAGTGACGTGAACGGCGAGCAGTACTTC
clone size: .; V gene: TRBV6-6; J gene: TRBJ1-5; D gene: TRBD1; CDR3 protein: CASSDTGGSNQPQHF; CDR3 DNA: TGTGCCAGCAGCGACACAGGGGGAAGCAATCAGCCCCAGCATTTT